The present TCR beta chain was sequenced within a study of T-cell reconstitution after alpha-beta-depleted transplantation in children. Study findings and constraints: Surviving recipient T cells and thymic progenitors produced the high day-60 TCRbeta diversity seen in some patients. By one year post-transplant, T-cell counts and diversity largely arose from T cells that were newly produced. The study reportedly traced alpha-beta T cells about two months after transplant to several hundred expanded graft clones.

This sample's TCRbeta library carried unique molecular identifier barcodes. TCRdb ran MiXCR on the PCR reads and lists one entry per CDR3 protein. The sample contains about 170,000 distinct CDR3 sequences, more than 9.5% of which appear only once. Looked up from germline, CDR1 is MNHNS and CDR2 is SASEGT. CDR3 size: 13 residues. Trimming took 5 bases from V and 9 from J; bases not matched to a gene: 6. This clonotype was counted many times. Its antigen is undetermined. The sequenced sample was PBMCs, obtained before TCRalphabeta/CD19-depleted stem cell transplant. The rearrangement uses TRBV6-1 and TRBJ2-1; 8 positions agree with TRBD2. The source is a boy between 2 and 10 years old with acute myeloid leukemia, due to receive a stem cell transplant. The CDR3 sequence is CASSLTGGTEQFF. For the CDR3, the DNA is TGTGCCAGCAGTCTAACGGGGGGGACTGAGCAGTTCTTC.